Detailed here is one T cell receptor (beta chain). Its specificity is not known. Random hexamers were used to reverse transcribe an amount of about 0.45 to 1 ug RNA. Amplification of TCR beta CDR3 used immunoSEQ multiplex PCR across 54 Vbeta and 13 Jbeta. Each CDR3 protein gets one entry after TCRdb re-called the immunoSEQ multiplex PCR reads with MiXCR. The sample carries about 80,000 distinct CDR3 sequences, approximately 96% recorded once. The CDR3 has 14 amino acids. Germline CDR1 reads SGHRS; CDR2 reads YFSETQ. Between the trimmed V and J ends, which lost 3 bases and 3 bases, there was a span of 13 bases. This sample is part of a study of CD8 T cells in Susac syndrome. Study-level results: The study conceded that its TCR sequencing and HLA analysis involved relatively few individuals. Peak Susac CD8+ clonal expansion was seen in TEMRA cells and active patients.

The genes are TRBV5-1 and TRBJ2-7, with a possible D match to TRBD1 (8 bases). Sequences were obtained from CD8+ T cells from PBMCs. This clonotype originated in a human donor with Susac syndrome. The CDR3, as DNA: TGCGCCAGCAGCTGGACAGGGAGGGGCTACGAGCAGTACTTC. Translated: CASSWTGRGYEQYF.